One and the same sample provided the 20 T cell receptor beta chains below, sequenced in a study of response to subunit inactivated influenza vaccine. From the RT-PCR reads, TCRdb called clonotypes with MiXCR, one entry per CDR3 protein. The table shows 650,000 to 850,000 distinct CDR3 sequences, with around 13% occurring only once. This specimen was PBMCs from blood, taken 14 days before vaccination. These receptors were obtained from a man aged 50 or older who received an inactivated influenza vaccine.

The rearrangement joins TRBV29-1 to TRBJ2-7; D is perhaps TRBD1 (6 bases). Germline V gene lookup returns CDR1 SQVTM and CDR2 ANQGSEA. Trimming took off 5 bases at V and 6 bases at J, with 14 bases between the two ends. The CDR3 has 12 amino acids. CDR3 residues: CSVRSGVAEQYF. DNA of the CDR3: TGCAGCGTTCGTTCAGGGGTTGCCGAGCAGTACTTC.

The chain links TRBV7-8 to TRBJ2-7; D is undetermined. The CDR3 covers 12 residues. V lost 7 bases and J lost 7, with 14 bases in between. CDR1 SGHVS and CDR2 FQNEAQ come from the germline V gene. The CDR3 spells CASNFPLGEQYF. The CDR3 nucleotides are TGTGCCAGCAACTTCCCCCTGGGGGAGCAGTACTTC.

The rearrangement joins TRBV20-1 to TRBJ1-4, with D tentatively TRBD1 (5 bases). The V end lost 2 bases, the J end lost 8 bases, and 15 bases lay between the germline ends. CDR1 is DFQATT and CDR2 is SNEGSKA in the germline V gene (reference sequence). The CDR3 runs to 14 residues. CDR3 sequence (DNA): TGCAGTGCTAGATTTATGGGACTAGGGGAAAAACTGTTTTTT. Translating gives CSARFMGLGEKLFF.

This clonotype was seen only a few times. The chain carries TRBV20-1 and TRBJ1-1; a weak D match, TRBD1 (5 bases). The germline CDR1 and CDR2 sequences are DFQATT and SNEGSKA (reference sequence). Trimming took 4 bases from V and 7 from J, leaving 16 bases between them. This CDR3 has 13 amino acids. The CDR3 nucleotides read TGCAGTGCTATCCCGCGGGGCTGGGGTGAAGCTTTCTTT. Its translation: CSAIPRGWGEAFF.

There are a few counts of this clonotype. The chain employs TRBV7-2 and TRBJ1-2, with unresolved D. Trimming removed 6 bases from V and 4 bases from J, with 12 bases in between. The CDR3 runs 13 residues. Germline V lookup: CDR1 SGHTA, CDR2 FQGNSA. Here the CDR3 DNA reads TGTGCCAGCAGTCCGGCCGCCGTCTATGGCTACACCTTC. This encodes CASSPAAVYGYTF.

The CDR3 is CSASGTWDTQYF. Written as DNA, the CDR3 is TGCAGTGCTTCAGGGACCTGGGATACGCAGTATTTT. This chain connects TRBV20-1 to TRBJ2-3; D is perhaps TRBD1 or TRBD2 (5 bases each). CDR3 length: 12 residues. Germline V gene data show CDR1 as DFQATT and CDR2 as SNEGSKA (reference sequence). With 5 bases removed from V and 6 bases from J, the gap between germline ends came to 12 bases.

J is TRBJ2-3 and V is TRBV9, with D possibly being TRBD1 (7 bases). Per germline, CDR1 SGDLS and CDR2 YYNGEE. Trimming took off 3 bases at V and 3 bases at J, with 20 bases between the two ends. This CDR3 spans 17 amino acids. The CDR3 DNA follows: TGTGCCAGCAGCGCAAACAACGCGGGACAGCAAACAGATACGCAGTATTTT. Its protein product is CASSANNAGQQTDTQYF.

This clonotype was observed a handful of times. The chain is built from TRBV28 and TRBJ2-1; 8 bases match TRBD2. V was pared by 11 bases and J by 3 bases, with 9 bases of the junction left unmatched. CDR1 is MDHEN, CDR2 SYDVKM, per germline. The CDR3 loop spans 14 amino acids. The CDR3 coding sequence is TGTGCCGCGGGACGGGGGGGTGGCTACAATGAGCAGTTCTTC. Protein product: CAAGRGGGYNEQFF.

This clonotype came up a few times. CDR3 nucleotides: TGCGCCAGCAGCCAAGATTGGACGTATCAGCCCCAGCATTTT. It codes for CASSQDWTYQPQHF. The chain recombines TRBV4-3 with TRBJ1-5; D not certain. The CDR3 sequence is 14 residues long. Trimming pared 0 bases from V and 5 bases from J, leaving 8 bases between. Looked up from germline, CDR1 is LGHNA and CDR2 is YSLEER.

The sample holds a few counts of this clonotype. This chain links TRBV2 with TRBJ2-2, with TRBD2 matching 13 bases. In germline, CDR1 is SNHLY, CDR2 FYNNEI. Trimming took 7 bases from V and 6 from J; bases not matched to a gene: 20. This CDR3 contains 20 residues. In DNA, the CDR3 is TGTGCCAGCACCATGGGACAACCACTAGCGGGAGGGGGATATGCCGGGGAGCTGTTTTTT. This gives the protein CASTMGQPLAGGGYAGELFF. Full variable domain (outside the CDR3, taken from reference TRBV2 and TRBJ2-2): EPEVTQTPSHQVTQMGQEVILRCVPISNHLYFYWYRQILGQKVEFLVSFYNNEISEKSEIFDDQFSVERPDGSNFTLKIRSTKLEDSAMYFCASTMGQPLAGGGYAGELFFGEGSRLTVL.

This clonotype was seen only a few times. This chain connects TRBV6-1 to TRBJ1-2; 8 nucleotides match TRBD1. V lost 1 base, J lost 3 bases, and 10 bases stayed unmatched. The CDR3 runs to 17 residues. The germline CDR1 and CDR2 sequences are MNHNS and SASEGT. This CDR3 is CASSEEVTGDWYYGYTF. Written as DNA, the CDR3 is TGTGCCAGCAGTGAAGAGGTGACAGGGGACTGGTACTATGGCTACACCTTC.

The chain recombines TRBV3-1 with TRBJ2-7; 11 positions match TRBD1. The germline gives CDR1 LGHDT, CDR2 YNNKEL (reference sequence). V was pared by 3 bases and J by 3 bases, with 4 bases of the junction left unmatched. CDR3 length equals 15 residues. CDR3 nucleotide sequence: TGTGCCAGCAGCCAGGGGACAGGGGGTCACTACGAGCAGTACTTC. Translation: CASSQGTGGHYEQYF.

This clonotype occurred once. The chain carries TRBV27 and TRBJ2-1, with D hard to call. V dropped 4 bases and J dropped 5 bases, with 12 bases sitting between them. The CDR3 spans 14 residues. Germline V CDR1 and CDR2: MNHEY, SMNVEV (reference sequence). The CDR3 is CASSYVTLDNEQFF. Written as DNA, the CDR3 is TGTGCCAGCAGTTATGTAACCCTAGACAATGAGCAGTTCTTC.

In regard to this clonotype: At one end, the junction sequence differs from germline, possibly due to a read error. V and J are TRBV6-5 and TRBJ2-3, with unresolved D. Germline V gives CDR1 MNHEY, CDR2 SVGAGI. The CDR3 has 17 amino acids. As DNA, the CDR3 is TGTGCCAGCAGTTATGGTTTAAACTCCATCCACACAGATACGCGGTATTTT. Protein product: CASSYGLNSIHTDTRYF.

The rearrangement joins TRBV26 to TRBJ2-2; the table's D call, TRBD1, was not checked against the DNA. TRBV26 is assigned pseudogene status. This CDR3 is 17 amino acids long. The CDR3 protein is CTRSSPLGGYRTGELFF. The CDR3 DNA is TGTACCCGCAGTTCCCCCTTGGGGGGGTATAGGACCGGGGAGCTGTTTTTT.

The sample holds many counts of this clonotype. V is TRBV7-9 and J is TRBJ2-1; weak D call: TRBD2 (6 bases). CDR1 SEHNR and CDR2 FQNEAQ come from the germline V gene (reference sequence). Trimming pared 1 base from V and 3 bases from J, leaving 7 bases between. The CDR3 loop spans 14 amino acids. The CDR3: CASSLGRDYNEQFF. CDR3 in DNA: TGTGCCAGCAGCTTAGGGCGGGACTACAATGAGCAGTTCTTC.

This clonotype has more than one count but fewer than ten. This sequence joins TRBV28 and TRBJ2-6; TRBD1 is a possible D gene (5 bases). The germline V and J ends were trimmed by 2 bases and 3 bases, with 14 bases remaining between them. This CDR3 comprises 17 residues. Germline-derived CDR1 and CDR2 are MDHEN and SYDVKM. CDR3 in amino acids: CASSLRQGRHGANVLTF. Here the CDR3 DNA reads TGTGCCAGCAGTTTACGGCAGGGAAGGCATGGGGCCAACGTCCTGACTTTC.

This clonotype has just a few counts. This sequence joins TRBV6-2 or TRBV6-3 and TRBJ2-1; maybe TRBD1 (6 bases). The CDR3 spans 13 residues. The germline V gene encodes CDR1 MNHEY and CDR2 SVGEGT. V dropped 5 bases and J dropped 7 bases, with 12 bases sitting between them. The chain's CDR3 is CASSAARGNEQFF. DNA of the CDR3: TGTGCCAGCAGTGCCGCCAGGGGAAATGAGCAGTTCTTC.

This sequence joins TRBV6-6 and TRBJ2-5; D remains unclear. CDR1 and CDR2 (germline): MNHNY, SVGAGI (reference sequence). This CDR3 spans 13 amino acids. V gave up 2 bases and J gave up 5 bases, with 9 bases separating them. The CDR3 DNA is TGTGCCAGCAGTTACGCCCCGAGGGAGACCCAGTACTTC. It codes for CASSYAPRETQYF.

Only a few counts were recorded for this clonotype. The gene calls are TRBV27 and TRBJ2-5; 9 positions match TRBD1. The CDR3 is 16 residues long. CDR1 and CDR2 from the germline V gene are MNHEY and SMNVEV (reference sequence). V lost 5 bases to trimming and J lost 1 base; unmatched junction nucleotides: 8. CDR3 sequence: CASSPTGGFPQETQYF. CDR3 DNA sequence: TGTGCCAGCAGTCCAACAGGGGGCTTCCCCCAAGAGACCCAGTACTTC.